This is a list of T cell receptor beta chains from one sample in a study of shared clonotypes between healthy human individuals. Sequencing used immunoSEQ multiplex PCR; TCRdb keeps in-frame clones, though not all of them. The data contain about 2.4 million clones, roughly nine tenths of them seen just once; the ten biggest clones take up more than 0.12%. The source material was naive CD4+ T cells sorted from blood. The receptors were gathered from a man between 18 and 35 years old in good health. Each CDR3 is given without its conserved first and last residue. Not all rows give a size; the values are once, few, many and, for expanded clones, a class.

J | V | size | CDR3
TRBJ2-3 | TRBV6-1 | NA | ASSETFASTDTQY
TRBJ1-4 | TRBV25-1 | NA | ASSGRGLKLF
TRBJ1-3 | TRBV7-9 | once | ASSLAGGTGNTIY
TRBJ2-2 | TRBV6-6 | NA | ASSFKRAGNTGELF
TRBJ2-7 | TRBV7-2 | NA | ASSQTGSPSYEQY
TRBJ2-1 | TRBV11-3 | once | ASSDRLAGRNEQF
TRBJ1-2 | TRBV6-6 | NA | ASSYVADYGYT
TRBJ2-7 | TRBV2 | NA | ASTRQGAYEQY
TRBJ2-7 | TRBV7-2 | once | ASSLGTGTSYEQY
TRBJ2-2 | TRBV30 | NA | AWTGESTGELF
TRBJ2-7 | TRBV5-4 | NA | ASSLEGAVYEQY
TRBJ1-6 | TRBV2 | once | ASRGGGFNSPLH
TRBJ1-1 | TRBV12-5 | NA | ASARGTAPLGGTEAF
TRBJ2-7 | TRBV6-6 | NA | ASSYGTGAIADEQY
TRBJ2-7 | TRBV28 | NA | ASSLAAKGPYEQY
TRBJ2-7 | TRBV2 | NA | ASQMGGYEQY
TRBJ2-2 | TRBV5-8 | NA | ASSLVLGTFTGELF